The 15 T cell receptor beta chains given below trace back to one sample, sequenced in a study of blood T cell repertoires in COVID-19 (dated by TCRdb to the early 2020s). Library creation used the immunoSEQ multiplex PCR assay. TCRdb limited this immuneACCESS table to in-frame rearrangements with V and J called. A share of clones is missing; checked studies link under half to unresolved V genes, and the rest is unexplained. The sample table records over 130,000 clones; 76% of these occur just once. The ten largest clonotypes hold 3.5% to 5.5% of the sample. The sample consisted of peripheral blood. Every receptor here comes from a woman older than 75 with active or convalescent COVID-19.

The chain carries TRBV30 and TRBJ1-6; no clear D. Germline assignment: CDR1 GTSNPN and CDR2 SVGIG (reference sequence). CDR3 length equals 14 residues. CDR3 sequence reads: CPLTGSSYNSPLHF. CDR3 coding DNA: TGTCCACTCACTGGGAGCTCCTATAATTCACCCCTCCACTTT. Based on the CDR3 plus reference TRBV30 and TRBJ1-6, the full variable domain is SQTIHQWPATLVQPVGSPLSLECTVEGTSNPNLYWYRQAAGRGLQLLFYSVGIGQISSEVPQNLSASRPQDRQFILSSKKLLLSDSGFYLCPLTGSSYNSPLHFGNGTRLTVT.

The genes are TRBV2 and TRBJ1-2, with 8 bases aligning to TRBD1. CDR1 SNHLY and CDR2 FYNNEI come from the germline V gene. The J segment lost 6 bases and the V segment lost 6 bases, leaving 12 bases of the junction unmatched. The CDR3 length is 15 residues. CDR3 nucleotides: TGTGCCAGCAGCAAATCTGGACAGGGTAGCGATGGCTACACCTTC. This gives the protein CASSKSGQGSDGYTF.

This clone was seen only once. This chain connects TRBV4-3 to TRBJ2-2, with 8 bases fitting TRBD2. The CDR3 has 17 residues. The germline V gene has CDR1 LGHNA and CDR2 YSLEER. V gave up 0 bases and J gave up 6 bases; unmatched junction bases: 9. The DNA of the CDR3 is TGCGCCAGCAGCCAAGATGGGGGTAGCGGGGTCCCCGGGGAGCTGTTTTTT. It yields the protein CASSQDGGSGVPGELFF.

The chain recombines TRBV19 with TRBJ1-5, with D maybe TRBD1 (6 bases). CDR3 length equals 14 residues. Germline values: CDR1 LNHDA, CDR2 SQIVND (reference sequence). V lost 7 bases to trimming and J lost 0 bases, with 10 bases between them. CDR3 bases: TGTGCCAGTAAGACGGACAGTAGCAATCAGCCCCAGCATTTT. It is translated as CASKTDSSNQPQHF.

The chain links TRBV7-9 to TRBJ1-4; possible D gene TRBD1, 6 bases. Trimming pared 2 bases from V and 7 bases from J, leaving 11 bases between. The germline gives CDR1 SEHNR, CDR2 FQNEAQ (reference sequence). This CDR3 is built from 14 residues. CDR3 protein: CASSLWGRGEKLFF. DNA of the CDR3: TGTGCCAGCAGCTTATGGGGCAGGGGTGAAAAACTGTTTTTT.

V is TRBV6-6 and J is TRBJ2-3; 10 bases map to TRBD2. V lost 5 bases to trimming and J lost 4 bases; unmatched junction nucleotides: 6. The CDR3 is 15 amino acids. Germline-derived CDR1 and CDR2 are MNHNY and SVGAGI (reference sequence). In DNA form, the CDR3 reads TGTGCCAGCAGTCAGGGACTAGCGAACCCAGATACGCAGTATTTT. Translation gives CASSQGLANPDTQYF.

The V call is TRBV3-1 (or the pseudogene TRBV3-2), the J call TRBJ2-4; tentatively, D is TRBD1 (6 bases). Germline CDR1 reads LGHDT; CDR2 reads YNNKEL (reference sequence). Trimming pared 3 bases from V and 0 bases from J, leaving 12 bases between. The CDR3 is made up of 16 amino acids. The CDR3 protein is CASSHGTLLAKNIQYF. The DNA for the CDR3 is TGTGCCAGCAGCCATGGGACACTGTTAGCCAAAAACATTCAGTACTTC.

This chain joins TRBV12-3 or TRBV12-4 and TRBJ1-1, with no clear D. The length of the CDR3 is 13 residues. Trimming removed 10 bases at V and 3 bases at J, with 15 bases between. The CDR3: CATSGSRHTEAFF. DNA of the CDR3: TGTGCCACCTCGGGATCCCGGCACACTGAAGCTTTCTTT.

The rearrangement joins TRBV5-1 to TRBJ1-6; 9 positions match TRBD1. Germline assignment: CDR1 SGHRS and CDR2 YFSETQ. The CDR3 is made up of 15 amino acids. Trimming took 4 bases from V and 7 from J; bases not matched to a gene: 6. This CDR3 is CASSRRTGANSPLHF. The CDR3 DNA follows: TGCGCCAGCAGCAGGAGGACAGGGGCGAATTCACCCCTCCACTTT. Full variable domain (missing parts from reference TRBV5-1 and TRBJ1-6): KAGVTQTPRYLIKTRGQQVTLSCSPISGHRSVSWYQQTPGQGLQFLFEYFSETQRNKGNFPGRFSGRQFSNSRSEMNVSTLELGDSALYLCASSRRTGANSPLHFGNGTRLTVT.

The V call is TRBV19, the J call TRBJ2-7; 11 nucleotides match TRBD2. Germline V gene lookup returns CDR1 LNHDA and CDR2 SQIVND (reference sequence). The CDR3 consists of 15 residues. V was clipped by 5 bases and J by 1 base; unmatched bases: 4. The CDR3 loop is CASSLGTSGSYEQYF. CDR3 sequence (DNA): TGTGCCAGTAGTCTTGGGACTAGCGGATCCTACGAGCAGTACTTC.

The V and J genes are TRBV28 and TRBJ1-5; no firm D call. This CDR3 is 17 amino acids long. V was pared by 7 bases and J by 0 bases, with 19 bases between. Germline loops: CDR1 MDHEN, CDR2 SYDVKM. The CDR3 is CASNKIGQTNSNQPQHF. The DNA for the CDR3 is TGTGCCAGCAACAAAATAGGCCAGACAAATAGCAATCAGCCCCAGCATTTT.

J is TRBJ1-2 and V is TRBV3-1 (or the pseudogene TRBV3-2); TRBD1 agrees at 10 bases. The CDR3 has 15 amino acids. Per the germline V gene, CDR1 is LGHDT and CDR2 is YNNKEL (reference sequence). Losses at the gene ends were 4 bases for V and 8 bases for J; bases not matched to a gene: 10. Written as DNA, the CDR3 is TGTGCCAGCAGCCGAGCCGGGACAGGGGCTTTCGGCTACACCTTC. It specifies CASSRAGTGAFGYTF.

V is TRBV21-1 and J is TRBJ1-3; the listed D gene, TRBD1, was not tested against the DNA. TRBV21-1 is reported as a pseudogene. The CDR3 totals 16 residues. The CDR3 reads CASSRKIGAPGNTIYF. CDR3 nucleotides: TGTGCCAGCAGCAGGAAGATAGGGGCACCTGGAAACACCATATATTTT.

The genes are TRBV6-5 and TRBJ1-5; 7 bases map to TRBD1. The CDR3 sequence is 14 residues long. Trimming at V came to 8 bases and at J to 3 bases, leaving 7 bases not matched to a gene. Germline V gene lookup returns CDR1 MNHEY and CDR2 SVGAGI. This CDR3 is CASQWRGLNQPQHF. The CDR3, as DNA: TGTGCCAGCCAGTGGAGGGGGCTCAATCAGCCCCAGCATTTT.

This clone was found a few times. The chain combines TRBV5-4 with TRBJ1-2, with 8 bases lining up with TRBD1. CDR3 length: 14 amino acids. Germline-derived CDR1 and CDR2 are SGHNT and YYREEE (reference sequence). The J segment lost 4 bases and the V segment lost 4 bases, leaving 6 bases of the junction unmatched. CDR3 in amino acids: CASSPTGAVYGYTF. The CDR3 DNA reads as TGTGCCAGCAGCCCGACAGGGGCGGTCTATGGCTACACCTTC.